This T cell receptor (beta chain) appears in the sequencing data of a study of T-cell reconstitution after alpha-beta-depleted transplantation in children. Unique molecular identifiers were used to barcode this TCRbeta library. One entry per CDR3 protein results from TCRdb running MiXCR on the PCR reads. The repertoire consists of 200,000 or so distinct CDR3 sequences, with about 6% occurring once and the leading ten covering approximately 4.1%. Trimming cost V 0 bases and J 3 bases, with 21 bases left between them. The CDR3 covers 18 residues. In germline, CDR1 is MNHEY, CDR2 SVGAGI. General study points: Newly generated T cells supplied most T-cell counts and diversity one year post-transplant. Day-60 TCRbeta diversity that was high in some patients was derived from surviving recipient T cells and thymic progenitors. Several hundred expanded graft clones reportedly supplied alpha-beta T cells about two months after transplant.

About this clonotype: Its antigen is still unknown.

This receptor was identified in a girl less than two years old with combined immunodeficiency, due to receive a stem cell transplant. The rearrangement links TRBV6-5 to TRBJ2-7; D might be TRBD1 (7 bases). The input for sequencing was PBMCs, taken before TCRalphabeta/CD19-depleted stem cell transplant. The CDR3 is CASSYSMGQWGVGYEQYF. The CDR3 DNA follows: TGTGCCAGCAGTTACTCGATGGGACAGTGGGGGGTTGGCTACGAGCAGTACTTC.